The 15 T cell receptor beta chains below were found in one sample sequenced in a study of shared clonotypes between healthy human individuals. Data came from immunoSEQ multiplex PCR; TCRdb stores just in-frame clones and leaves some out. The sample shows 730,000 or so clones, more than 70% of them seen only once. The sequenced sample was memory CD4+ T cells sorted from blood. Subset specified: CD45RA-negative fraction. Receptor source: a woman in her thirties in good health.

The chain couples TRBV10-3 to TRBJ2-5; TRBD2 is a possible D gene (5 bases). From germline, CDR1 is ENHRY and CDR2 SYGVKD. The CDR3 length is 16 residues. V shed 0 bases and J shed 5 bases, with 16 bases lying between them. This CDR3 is CAISESGSFQRETQYF. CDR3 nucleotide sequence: TGTGCCATCAGTGAGTCGGGGAGTTTCCAGCGGGAGACCCAGTACTTC.

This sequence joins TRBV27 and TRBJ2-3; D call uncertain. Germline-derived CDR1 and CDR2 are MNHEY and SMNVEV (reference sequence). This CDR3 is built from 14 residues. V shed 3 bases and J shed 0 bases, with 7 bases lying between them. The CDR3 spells CASSLDLSTDTQYF. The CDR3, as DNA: TGTGCCAGCAGTTTGGACCTAAGCACAGATACGCAGTATTTT.

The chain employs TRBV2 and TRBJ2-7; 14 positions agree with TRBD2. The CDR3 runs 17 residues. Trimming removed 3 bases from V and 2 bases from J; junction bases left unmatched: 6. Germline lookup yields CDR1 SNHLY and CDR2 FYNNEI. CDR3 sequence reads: CASSDGTSGRLPYEQYF. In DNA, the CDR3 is TGTGCCAGCAGTGATGGGACTAGCGGGAGACTCCCCTACGAGCAGTACTTC. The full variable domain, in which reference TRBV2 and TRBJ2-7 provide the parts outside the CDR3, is EPEVTQTPSHQVTQMGQEVILRCVPISNHLYFYWYRQILGQKVEFLVSFYNNEISEKSEIFDDQFSVERPDGSNFTLKIRSTKLEDSAMYFCASSDGTSGRLPYEQYFGPGTRLTVT.

The CDR3 loop reads CASSQDSSGSEDTQYF. The CDR3 nucleotides are TGCGCCAGCAGCCAAGACTCTAGCGGGAGTGAAGATACGCAGTATTTT. The V and J genes are TRBV4-1 and TRBJ2-3; 10 bases match TRBD2. V trimming: 0 bases; J trimming: 5 bases; junction bases outside the gene matches: 5. CDR3 size: 16 residues. The germline gives CDR1 MGHRA, CDR2 YSYEKL.

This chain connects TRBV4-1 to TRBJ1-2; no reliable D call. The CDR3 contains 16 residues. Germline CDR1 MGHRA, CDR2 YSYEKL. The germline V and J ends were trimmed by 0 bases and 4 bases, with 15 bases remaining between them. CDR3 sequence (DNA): TGCGCCAGCAGCCAAGATGAAACGGCAATTGGCTATGGCTACACCTTC. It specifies CASSQDETAIGYGYTF.

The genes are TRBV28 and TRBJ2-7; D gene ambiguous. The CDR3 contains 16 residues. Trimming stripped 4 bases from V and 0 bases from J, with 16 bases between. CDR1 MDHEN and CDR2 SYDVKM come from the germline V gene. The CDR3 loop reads CASSSSDGRFSYEQYF. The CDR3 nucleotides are TGTGCCAGCAGTTCTTCCGACGGCCGTTTCTCCTACGAGCAGTACTTC.

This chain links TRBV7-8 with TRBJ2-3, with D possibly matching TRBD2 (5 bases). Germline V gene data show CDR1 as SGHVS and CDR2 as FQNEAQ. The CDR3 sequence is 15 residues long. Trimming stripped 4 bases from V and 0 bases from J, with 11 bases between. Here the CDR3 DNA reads TGTGCCAGCAGCTACAGCGGAACTAGCACAGATACGCAGTATTTT. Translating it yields CASSYSGTSTDTQYF.

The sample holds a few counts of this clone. CDR3 loop: CASSNPGQGLEGAFF. The CDR3 region has the DNA TGTGCCAGCAGCAACCCGGGACAGGGGCTGGAAGGAGCTTTCTTT. This rearrangement joins TRBV7-2 to TRBJ1-1; TRBD1 matches 10 bases. V was clipped by 5 bases and J by 10 bases; unmatched bases: 13. CDR1 is SGHTA and CDR2 is FQGNSA in the germline V gene. The CDR3 has 15 residues.

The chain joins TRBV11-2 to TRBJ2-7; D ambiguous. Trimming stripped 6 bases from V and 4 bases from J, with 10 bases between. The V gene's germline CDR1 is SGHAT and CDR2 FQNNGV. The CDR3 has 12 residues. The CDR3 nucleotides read TGTGCCAGCAGTAAACCGGGTTACGAGCAGTACTTC. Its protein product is CASSKPGYEQYF.

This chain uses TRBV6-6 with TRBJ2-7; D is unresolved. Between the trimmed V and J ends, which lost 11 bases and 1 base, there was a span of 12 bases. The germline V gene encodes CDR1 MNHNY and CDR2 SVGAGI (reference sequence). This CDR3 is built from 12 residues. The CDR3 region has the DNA TGTGCCGTATCGCCCCAATCCTACGAGCAGTACTTC. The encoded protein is CAVSPQSYEQYF.

CDR3 DNA sequence: TGCGCCAGCAGTCAAGCGACAGGGGATATTGAAGCTTTCTTT. It is translated as CASSQATGDIEAFF. This sequence joins TRBV23-1 and TRBJ1-1, with 8 nucleotides matching TRBD1. TRBV23-1 is assigned to the ORF class and has an uncertain function. V lost 2 bases to trimming and J lost 7 bases; unmatched junction nucleotides: 6. The CDR3 sequence is 14 residues long.

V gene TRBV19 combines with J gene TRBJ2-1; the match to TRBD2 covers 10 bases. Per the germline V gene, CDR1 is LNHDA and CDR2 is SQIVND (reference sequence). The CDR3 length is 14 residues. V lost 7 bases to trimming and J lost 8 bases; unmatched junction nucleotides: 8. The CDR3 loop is CASTSGSGLDEQFF. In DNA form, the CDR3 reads TGTGCCAGTACTAGCGGGAGCGGGTTGGATGAGCAGTTCTTC.

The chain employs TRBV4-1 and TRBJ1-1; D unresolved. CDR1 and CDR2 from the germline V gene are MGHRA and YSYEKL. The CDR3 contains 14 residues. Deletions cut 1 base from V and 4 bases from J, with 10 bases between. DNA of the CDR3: TGCGCCAGCAGCCAAGCGTCCCGGGCCACTGAAGCTTTCTTT. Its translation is CASSQASRATEAFF.

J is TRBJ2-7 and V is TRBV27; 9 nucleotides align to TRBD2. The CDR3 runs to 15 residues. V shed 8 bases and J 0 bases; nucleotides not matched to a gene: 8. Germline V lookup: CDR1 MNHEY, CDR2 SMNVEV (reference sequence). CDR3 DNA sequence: TGTGCCAGCTATCCCCTTAGCGGGAGCTCCTACGAGCAGTACTTC. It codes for CASYPLSGSSYEQYF.

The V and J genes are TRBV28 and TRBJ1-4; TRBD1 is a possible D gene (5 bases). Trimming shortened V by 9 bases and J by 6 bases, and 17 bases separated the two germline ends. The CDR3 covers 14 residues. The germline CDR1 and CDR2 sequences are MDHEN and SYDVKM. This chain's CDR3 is CASRSGTLDEKLFF. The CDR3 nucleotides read TGTGCCAGTAGATCCGGGACGTTGGATGAAAAACTGTTTTTT.